This T cell receptor beta chain is drawn from a study of cytomegalovirus exposure and HLA in healthy donors. Germline values: CDR1 GTSNPN, CDR2 SVGIG (reference sequence). V trimming: 5 bases; J trimming: 6 bases; junction bases outside the gene matches: 8. The CDR3 is 13 amino acids. Study findings and constraints: In the analysis, some V segments, TRBV6-2 and TRBV6-3 included, were excluded as indistinguishable. Other equally common chains were less clonally expanded than HLA-associated TCR beta chains, a later analysis showed.

PCR involved 60 Vbeta and 13 Jbeta primers. The method was immunoSEQ multiplex PCR; TCRdb's version includes in-frame clones alone and lacks a portion of them. The table records approximately 150,000 clones, about 80% of them present only once. A note on this clone: Its antigen remains unknown.

The clonotype comes from a man aged 40-49 years in good health and CMV-seronegative. The V and J genes are TRBV30 and TRBJ2-7; TRBD1 matches 9 bases. Sequenced input: PBMCs. The CDR3 sequence: CAWCPGQGSEQYF. CDR3 DNA sequence: TGTGCCTGGTGCCCGGGACAGGGTTCCGAGCAGTACTTC. The whole variable domain, remainder taken from reference TRBV30 and TRBJ2-7, is SQTIHQWPATLVQPVGSPLSLECTVEGTSNPNLYWYRQAAGRGLQLLFYSVGIGQISSEVPQNLSASRPQDRQFILSSKKLLLSDSGFYLCAWCPGQGSEQYFGPGTRLTVT.